These T cell receptor beta chains were read from a single sample in a study of blood T cell repertoires in COVID-19. The protocol was immunoSEQ multiplex PCR, while the TCRdb copy is restricted to in-frame clones and leaves out a portion. The repertoire consists of 190,000 or so clones, with about 87% occurring once and the leading ten covering less than 3%. The sample comprised peripheral blood. The receptors were gathered from a man aged 40-55 years with active or convalescent COVID-19. Both conserved end residues are part of each CDR3. D genes are given only for firm matches. Not every row has a clone size; where given, it reads once, few, many or a size class.

clone_size | d_call | j_call | v_call | cdr3_nt | cdr3_aa
. | . | TRBJ1-1 | TRBV6-2/TRBV6-3 | TGTGCCAGCAGTTACTCTAACCGGGGAACTGAAGCTTTCTTT | CASSYSNRGTEAFF
. | . | TRBJ1-5 | TRBV30 | TGTGCCTGGAGTGTAGGGGGATTGGAGCAGCCCCAGCATTTT | CAWSVGGLEQPQHF
. | . | TRBJ1-1 | TRBV2 | . | CASSEVAQGIGRSVF
. | . | TRBJ1-3 | TRBV23-1 | TGCGCCAGCAGTCCCCGGGGTTCAGCTTATCTCCTCATCCCGAACACCATATATTTT | CASSPRGSAYLLIPNTIYF
. | TRBD2 | TRBJ2-5 | TRBV27 | TGTGCCAGCAGTTTTAATGTAGCGGGGTGGGAGACCCAGTACTTC | CASSFNVAGWETQYF
. | . | TRBJ1-1 | TRBV29-1 | TGCAGCGCCCGACAGGACACTGAAGCTTTCTTT | CSARQDTEAFF
. | TRBD1 | TRBJ2-3 | TRBV5-1 | TGCGCCAGCAGCTTAGGACAGGGCCCGGATACGCAGTATTTT | CASSLGQGPDTQYF
. | . | TRBJ1-6 | TRBV5-1 | TGCGCCAGCAGCTTGCAGATACAGGGTAGCTCCTATAATTCACCCCTCCACTTT | CASSLQIQGSSYNSPLHF
. | . | TRBJ1-3 | TRBV29-1 | TGCAGCGTTGGCCAGCGCGGCTCTGGAAACACCATATATTTT | CSVGQRGSGNTIYF
. | . | TRBJ1-1 | TRBV28 | TGTGCCAGCAGTTTGATAGGATCTGGGCACACTGAAGCTTTCTTT | CASSLIGSGHTEAFF
. | TRBD1 | TRBJ1-2 | TRBV11-3 | TGTGCCAGCAGTCCTGGACAGGTCGATGGCTACACCTTC | CASSPGQVDGYTF
. | . | TRBJ1-6 | TRBV5-1 | TGCGCCAGCAGCTTGGTGGCCGGAGATTCACCCCTCCACTTT | CASSLVAGDSPLHF
. | TRBD1 | TRBJ2-5 | TRBV5-4 | TGTGCCAGCAGCTTAGGACAGGCCCAAGAGACCCAGTACTTC | CASSLGQAQETQYF
. | TRBD1 | TRBJ1-6 | TRBV11-2 | TGTGCCAGCAGCTCCAGTGGACAGGGACATTCACCCCTCCACTTT | CASSSSGQGHSPLHF
. | . | TRBJ2-5 | TRBV28 | TGTGCCAGCAGCGGGTTCCCAAAGCAAGAGACCCAGTACTTC | CASSGFPKQETQYF
. | . | TRBJ2-4 | TRBV6-5 | TGTGCCAGCAGAAGCCTACAGGGATTAATAAACATTCAGTACTTC | CASRSLQGLINIQYF
. | . | TRBJ2-7 | TRBV27 | TGTGCCAGCAGTAGAGAACAGGGATCCTACGAGCAGTACTTC | CASSREQGSYEQYF
. | . | TRBJ2-3 | TRBV7-7 | TGTGCTAGCAGCTTAGGAAGGTATGGGGACAACACAGATACGCAGTATTTT | CASSLGRYGDNTDTQYF
once | . | TRBJ2-2 | TRBV21-1 | TGTGCCAGCAGCAAAGGGCCTGGGCCGAACACCGGGGAGCTGTTTTTT | CASSKGPGPNTGELFF
. | . | TRBJ1-1 | TRBV19 | TGTGCCAGTAGCCCCTCTACCCCCCGGGACACTGAAGCTTTCTTT | CASSPSTPRDTEAFF
. | . | TRBJ2-2 | TRBV5-4 | TGTGCCAGCAGTCAGAGATCGTCCCCCAGGGCCACCGGGGAGCTGTTTTTT | CASSQRSSPRATGELFF
. | TRBD1 | TRBJ1-3 | TRBV3-1/TRBV3-2 | TGTGCCAGCAGCTCGACAGGGGGCTCTGGAAACACCATATATTTT | CASSSTGGSGNTIYF
. | TRBD1 | TRBJ1-6 | TRBV3-1/TRBV3-2 | TGTGCCAGCAGCCAAGATCTTCCAGGGGGGAGCCATAATTCACCCCTCCACTTT | CASSQDLPGGSHNSPLHF
few | . | TRBJ2-7 | TRBV7-9 | TGTGCCAGCGGGGCTAGCTCCTACGAGCAGTACTTC | CASGASSYEQYF
. | TRBD2 | TRBJ2-1 | TRBV6-5 | TGTGCCAGCACCCGAACTAGCGGGGGGGCAGGAGAGCAGTTCTTC | CASTRTSGGAGEQFF
. | TRBD2 | TRBJ2-7 | TRBV3-1/TRBV3-2 | TGTGCCAGCAGCCGGAGGACTAGCGGGGTCCCTACCTACGAGCAGTACTTC | CASSRRTSGVPTYEQYF
. | . | TRBJ2-5 | TRBV4-1 | TGCGCCAGCAGCCAAGAACCCCTTACTAGGGAGACCCAGTACTTC | CASSQEPLTRETQYF